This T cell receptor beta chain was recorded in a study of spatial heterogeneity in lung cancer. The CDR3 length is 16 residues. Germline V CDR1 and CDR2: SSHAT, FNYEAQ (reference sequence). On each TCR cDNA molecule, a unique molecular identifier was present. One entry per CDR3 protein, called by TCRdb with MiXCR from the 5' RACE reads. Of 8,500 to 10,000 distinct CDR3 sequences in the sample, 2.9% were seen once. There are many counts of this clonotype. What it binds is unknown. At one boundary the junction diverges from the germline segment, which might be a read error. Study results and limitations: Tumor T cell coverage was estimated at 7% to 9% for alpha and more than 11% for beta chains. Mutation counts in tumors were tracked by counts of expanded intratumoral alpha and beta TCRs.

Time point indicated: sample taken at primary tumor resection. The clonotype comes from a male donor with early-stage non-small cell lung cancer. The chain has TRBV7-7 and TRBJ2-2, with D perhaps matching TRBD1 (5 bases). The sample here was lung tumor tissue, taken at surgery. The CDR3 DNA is TGTGCTAGCAGCCCCGGGTGGCAGGGTGACACCGGGGAGCTGTTTTTT. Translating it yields CASSPGWQGDTGELFF.